The rows below give T cell receptor beta chains drawn from one sample of a study of cytomegalovirus exposure and HLA in healthy donors. Data came from immunoSEQ multiplex PCR; TCRdb stores just in-frame clones and leaves some out. The table lists 120,000 or so clones, approximately 80% of them singletons, with 2% to 2.5% in the top ten. Sequenced input: PBMCs. These TCRs come from a young man in good health and CMV-seronegative. CDR3s include the opening cysteine and the closing phenylalanine or tryptophan. A D gene is named only where the DNA matches it firmly. Clone size is stated in some rows and not others, as once, few, many or a class when expanded.

v_call: TRBV7-9; clone_size: -; d_call: TRBD1; j_call: TRBJ2-2; cdr3_aa: CASSSSGGSNTGELFF; cdr3_nt: TGTGCCAGCAGCTCGTCAGGGGGCTCAAACACCGGGGAGCTGTTTTTT
v_call: TRBV9; clone_size: -; d_call: -; j_call: TRBJ1-1; cdr3_aa: CASSVVPTSSEAFF; cdr3_nt: TGTGCCAGCAGCGTAGTCCCGACAAGCTCTGAAGCTTTCTTT
v_call: TRBV6-6; clone_size: few; d_call: TRBD1; j_call: TRBJ2-7; cdr3_aa: CASSPDRGSYEQYF; cdr3_nt: TGTGCCAGCAGTCCCGACAGGGGGAGTTACGAGCAGTACTTC
v_call: TRBV7-3; clone_size: -; d_call: -; j_call: TRBJ2-1; cdr3_aa: CASSPSGWGSYNEQFF; cdr3_nt: TGTGCCAGCAGCCCCAGCGGGTGGGGCTCCTACAATGAGCAGTTCTTC
v_call: TRBV2; clone_size: -; d_call: -; j_call: TRBJ2-1; cdr3_aa: CASKAEADEQFF; cdr3_nt: TGTGCCAGCAAGGCCGAGGCAGATGAGCAGTTCTTC
v_call: TRBV7-6; clone_size: -; d_call: TRBD2; j_call: TRBJ2-1; cdr3_aa: CASSLLAELYNEQFF; cdr3_nt: TGTGCCAGCAGCTTACTAGCGGAGTTGTACAATGAGCAGTTCTTC
v_call: TRBV10-3; clone_size: -; d_call: -; j_call: TRBJ2-2; cdr3_aa: CAISESLRGNTGELFF; cdr3_nt: TGTGCCATCAGTGAGTCCCTCAGGGGGAACACCGGGGAGCTGTTTTTT
v_call: TRBV28; clone_size: -; d_call: -; j_call: TRBJ2-7; cdr3_aa: CASSQGRRYEQYF; cdr3_nt: TGTGCCAGCAGTCAAGGCAGGCGCTACGAGCAGTACTTC
v_call: TRBV11-2; clone_size: -; d_call: TRBD2; j_call: TRBJ2-5; cdr3_aa: CASSLTTSVGQTQYF; cdr3_nt: TGTGCCAGCAGCTTAACGACTAGCGTCGGCCAGACCCAGTACTTC
v_call: TRBV7-2; clone_size: -; d_call: -; j_call: TRBJ2-2; cdr3_aa: CASTGAPNTGELFF; cdr3_nt: TGTGCCAGCACAGGTGCTCCGAACACCGGGGAGCTGTTTTTT
v_call: TRBV28; clone_size: -; d_call: TRBD1; j_call: TRBJ2-1; cdr3_aa: CASSAPGQHYNEQFF; cdr3_nt: TGTGCCAGCAGTGCACCGGGACAGCACTACAATGAGCAGTTCTTC
v_call: TRBV9; clone_size: -; d_call: -; j_call: TRBJ1-2; cdr3_aa: CASSVVSGTANYGYTF; cdr3_nt: TGTGCCAGCAGCGTAGTCTCGGGTACCGCTAACTATGGCTACACCTTC
v_call: TRBV28; clone_size: -; d_call: -; j_call: TRBJ2-1; cdr3_aa: CASSFSTPSEVSGQFF; cdr3_nt: TGTGCCAGCAGTTTCTCCACACCATCCGAGGTTAGCGGCCAGTTCTTC
v_call: TRBV29-1; clone_size: few; d_call: -; j_call: TRBJ2-3; cdr3_aa: CSVIGGDTQYF; cdr3_nt: TGCAGCGTCATAGGGGGAGATACGCAGTATTTT
v_call: TRBV5-5; clone_size: -; d_call: TRBD2; j_call: TRBJ2-7; cdr3_aa: CASSPGASGSLGYEQYF; cdr3_nt: TGTGCCAGCAGCCCCGGGGCTAGCGGGAGCCTGGGATACGAGCAGTACTTC
v_call: TRBV2; clone_size: once; d_call: TRBD2; j_call: TRBJ2-7; cdr3_aa: CASVQSSSGGYEQYF; cdr3_nt: TGTGCCAGCGTACAAAGCTCTAGCGGAGGTTACGAGCAGTACTTC
v_call: TRBV4-3; clone_size: -; d_call: TRBD2; j_call: TRBJ2-7; cdr3_aa: CASSQSVLIAGETYEQYF; cdr3_nt: TGCGCCAGCAGCCAGTCTGTGTTGATAGCGGGAGAGACCTACGAGCAGTACTTC
v_call: TRBV29-1; clone_size: few; d_call: -; j_call: TRBJ2-2; cdr3_aa: CSVPQAGLSGELFF; cdr3_nt: TGCAGCGTTCCCCAGGCGGGGTTATCCGGGGAGCTGTTTTTT
v_call: TRBV6-4; clone_size: -; d_call: TRBD2; j_call: TRBJ2-3; cdr3_aa: CASSRLAGGTDTQYF; cdr3_nt: TGTGCCAGCAGCCGACTAGCGGGAGGGACAGATACGCAGTATTTT
v_call: TRBV6-5; clone_size: -; d_call: -; j_call: TRBJ1-2; cdr3_aa: CASSYSKTGGRGYTF; cdr3_nt: TGTGCCAGCAGTTACTCTAAGACGGGAGGCAGGGGCTACACCTTC
v_call: TRBV28; clone_size: -; d_call: -; j_call: TRBJ2-5; cdr3_aa: CASSSSYQETQYF; cdr3_nt: TGTGCCAGCAGTTCCTCGTACCAAGAGACCCAGTACTTC
v_call: TRBV15; clone_size: -; d_call: -; j_call: TRBJ2-1; cdr3_aa: CATSPEAASSYNEQFF; cdr3_nt: TGTGCCACCAGCCCGGAAGCGGCGAGCTCCTACAATGAGCAGTTCTTC
v_call: TRBV28; clone_size: -; d_call: TRBD1; j_call: TRBJ1-1; cdr3_aa: CASSPGDSVEAFF; cdr3_nt: TGTGCCAGCAGCCCTGGGGACAGCGTTGAAGCTTTCTTT
v_call: TRBV15; clone_size: -; d_call: -; j_call: TRBJ1-4; cdr3_aa: CATSAWETNEKLFF; cdr3_nt: TGTGCCACCAGCGCCTGGGAGACTAATGAAAAACTGTTTTTT
v_call: TRBV28; clone_size: -; d_call: -; j_call: TRBJ1-5; cdr3_aa: CASSLLRQATRSNQPQHF; cdr3_nt: TGTGCCAGCAGTTTATTGCGCCAGGCTACTCGTAGCAATCAGCCCCAGCATTTT